This TCR beta chain stems from a study of regulatory dendritic cells for organ transplantation. Study-level results: Memory CD8+ T cells were the most oligoclonal; naive cells were highly diverse.

TCRdb's copy holds only in-frame clones and misses some; the assay was immunoSEQ multiplex PCR. Of 20,000 to 25,000 clones in the sample, 80% to 90% were seen once. CFSE-labeled sorted T cells met regulatory or mature dendritic cells for less than 6 days. In the case of this clone: What it binds is unknown.

V lost 4 bases to trimming and J lost 7 bases, with 24 bases between them. This CDR3 has 18 amino acids. Germline V CDR1 and CDR2: SGHNT, YYREEE (reference sequence). This TCR was sampled from a human donor in good health. The chain employs TRBV5-4 and TRBJ1-6, with D maybe TRBD1 (6 bases). The specimen sequenced was naive CD4+ T cells from blood cultured with regulatory dendritic cells. Subset denoted: CD45RA+ naive T cells. This CDR3 reads CASSPAVIGGLNNSPLHF. In nucleotides, the CDR3 is TGTGCCAGCAGCCCGGCTGTCATAGGGGGACTGAACAATTCACCCCTCCACTTT. Complete variable domain (other parts from reference TRBV5-4 and TRBJ1-6): ETGVTQSPTHLIKTRGQQVTLRCSSQSGHNTVSWYQQALGQGPQFIFQYYREEENGRGNFPPRFSGLQFPNYSSELNVNALELDDSALYLCASSPAVIGGLNNSPLHFGNGTRLTVT.